Sequencing of this TCR beta chain was carried out in a study of shared clonotypes between healthy human individuals. Study-level findings and limits: Across a handful of donors, naive CD4 shared about 5%, naive CD8 3.5% to 4%, memory CD4 2% to 2.5%, memory CD8 0.35% to 0.5%.

As for this clone: What it recognizes is unknown.

Trimming took 7 bases from V and 6 from J; bases not matched to a gene: 11. This CDR3 is 15 amino acids long. Germline V gene sequence: CDR1 MNHEY, CDR2 SMNVEV (reference sequence). Libraries were prepared by immunoSEQ multiplex PCR; TCRdb keeps only in-frame clonotypes and omits some of them. Among about 600,000 clones, approximately 97% were seen once, and the ten largest hold 0.045% to 0.07%. The material sequenced was naive CD4+ T cells sorted from blood. Subset: CD45RA+ positively selected. The clonotype originates from a woman aged 25 to 39 in good health. The V and J genes are TRBV27 and TRBJ2-1, with 8 bases aligning to TRBD1. The CDR3 DNA follows: TGTGCCAGCACCCCCTCCGGGACAGGAAGCAATGAGCAGTTCTTC. Translated: CASTPSGTGSNEQFF.